This TCR beta chain is drawn from a study of T-cell memory formation after mild COVID-19. Looking at the study overall: Each donor largely had its own TCR clusters.

Amplification by 5'RACE using constant-segment primers produced TCR alpha and TCR beta cDNA libraries that carried sample barcodes and UMIs. TCRdb itself ran the 5' RACE reads through MiXCR, one entry per CDR3 protein. This table holds 200,000 or so distinct CDR3 sequences, around 19% found once. The germline gives CDR1 ENHRY, CDR2 SYGVKD. V lost 2 bases, J lost 7 bases, and 15 bases lay in between. CDR3 length: 16 residues. Study observations and caveats: Day 15 to 85 contracting clones showed balanced CD4/CD8; day 15 to 37 expanders favored CD4+. Several responding clones turned up in pre-infection memory, indicating that cross-reactive memory may have taken part.

Remarks on this clonotype: What it recognizes is unknown.

The source of this sequence is an adult woman who had mild COVID-19 (a few samples of this study predate the infection). Cell type and time point are not known. The sequenced sample consisted of PBMCs or a T cell subset sorted from them (not recorded which). The chain employs TRBV10-3 and TRBJ2-6, with D possibly called TRBD1 or TRBD2 (6 bases each). The CDR3 protein is CAISEGGRMTANVLTF. In DNA, the CDR3 is TGTGCCATCAGTGAGGGGGGGCGGATGACCGCCAACGTCCTGACTTTC.